Included here is one T cell receptor beta chain sequence, with context. Its antigen is not identified. Profiling relied on immunoSEQ multiplex PCR, and the TCRdb table lists in-frame clones only, not all of them. The data contain about 160,000 clones, 80% to 95% of them singletons. This specimen belongs to a study of T cell responses to AZD1222 COVID-19 vaccine. Findings and caveats of the study: The donor group comprised mostly white British people and more females; the analysis possibly underestimated clonal diversity. The breadth and depth of Spike-specific TCRs increased once two AZD1222 doses had been given. Within unmutated variant regions lay the reported targets of nearly half of spike-specific TCRs.

Pooled in the analysis were second doses at about 4 or about 12 weeks. CDR1 and CDR2 from the germline V gene are SNHLY and FYNNEI. The CDR3 loop spans 13 amino acids. The V end lost 7 bases, the J end lost 5 bases, and 14 bases lay between the germline ends. This chain uses TRBV2 with TRBJ1-1; D unresolved. The sequence was obtained from an adult who received the AZD1222 COVID-19 vaccine. The specimen comprised peripheral blood, sampled 28 days after the second AZD1222 dose. CDR3 sequence reads: CASTRDGGTEAFF. CDR3 bases: TGTGCCAGCACGAGGGATGGAGGGACTGAAGCTTTCTTT.